These T cell receptor beta chains were read from a single sample in a study of blood T cells in healthy people across ages. A single record per CDR3 protein comes from TCRdb applying MiXCR to the 5' RACE reads. The data show about 1.7 million distinct CDR3 sequences, under 30% seen once. The sequencing sample was made of blood. The receptor source for this set is a woman aged 25-40 years in good health. The CDR3 runs from the conserved cysteine through the conserved F or W. D genes are given only for firm matches. Size values are once, few and many counts, or a class for expanded clones, and some rows have none.

clone size | D gene | J gene | CDR3 length | V gene | CDR3 protein | CDR3 DNA
once | - | TRBJ2-7 | 14 | TRBV15 | CATSREEATYEQYF | TGTGCCACCAGCAGAGAGGAGGCGACCTACGAGCAGTACTTC
- | TRBD2 | TRBJ2-1 | 18 | TRBV10-3 | CAISEPETSGTGSDEQFF | TGTGCCATCAGTGAGCCTGAGACTAGCGGGACGGGCAGTGATGAGCAGTTCTTC
- | TRBD2 | TRBJ2-3 | 17 | TRBV20-1 | CSSRTSGSPRSTDTQYF | TGCAGTTCGAGGACTAGCGGGTCACCCAGGAGCACAGATACGCAGTATTTT
- | - | TRBJ1-2 | 14 | TRBV12-3/TRBV12-4 | CASSFSSGNYGYTF | TGTGCCAGCAGTTTTTCGTCAGGGAACTATGGCTACACCTTC
- | TRBD2 | TRBJ2-7 | 16 | TRBV9 | CASSVGAGGPSGEQYF | TGTGCCAGCAGCGTAGGGGCGGGAGGGCCCTCTGGCGAGCAGTACTTC
- | TRBD1 | TRBJ2-1 | 20 | TRBV9 | CASSSRGGQGASSSYNEQFF | TGTGCCAGCAGCTCACGAGGGGGACAGGGGGCCTCCAGCTCCTACAATGAGCAGTTCTTC
- | - | TRBJ1-2 | 13 | TRBV6-6 | CASSYTGPYGYTF | TGTGCCAGCAGTTACACTGGGCCCTATGGCTACACCTTC
- | - | TRBJ2-1 | 13 | TRBV24-1 | CATSDLGFNEQFF | TGTGCCACCAGTGATTTGGGGTTCAATGAGCAGTTCTTC
few | - | TRBJ2-2 | 14 | TRBV5-4 | CASSSGPDTGELFF | TGTGCCAGCAGTTCGGGACCCGACACCGGGGAGCTGTTTTTT
once | TRBD2 | TRBJ2-3 | 16 | TRBV20-1 | CSAVSGGPKRADTQYF | TGCAGTGCTGTCTCGGGGGGGCCGAAGAGGGCAGATACGCAGTATTTT
- | - | TRBJ2-3 | 13 | TRBV29-1 | CSVTGKTNEKLYF | TGCAGCGTTACAGGAAAAACTAATGAAAAACTGTATTTT
- | TRBD1 | TRBJ2-1 | 17 | TRBV13 | CASSLAFDRGPDNEQFF | TGTGCCAGCAGCTTAGCTTTCGACAGGGGCCCCGACAATGAGCAGTTCTTC
- | - | TRBJ2-1 | 11 | TRBV20-1 | CSAPGSGEQFF | TGCAGTGCCCCGGGGTCGGGTGAGCAGTTCTTC
many | - | TRBJ1-5 | 12 | TRBV12-3/TRBV12-4 | CASSDSYQPQHF | TGTGCCAGCAGCGACAGTTATCAGCCCCAGCATTTT
few | - | TRBJ2-7 | 16 | TRBV4-1 | CTSSSTSRGGPYEQYF | TGCACCAGCAGCTCTACAAGTAGGGGGGGCCCCTACGAGCAGTACTTC
- | - | TRBJ1-1 | 15 | TRBV4-1 | CASSQAPREVWGAFF | TGCGCCAGCAGCCAAGCTCCCAGGGAGGTGTGGGGAGCTTTCTTT
few | TRBD2 | TRBJ2-1 | 16 | TRBV20-1 | CSASGSMVGSGGEGFF | TGCAGTGCTAGTGGGTCGATGGTGGGTAGCGGGGGGGAAGGGTTCTTC
- | TRBD1 | TRBJ2-1 | 17 | TRBV11-2 | CASSRSRTGQGSNEQFF | TGTGCCAGCAGCCGATCACGTACGGGACAGGGATCCAATGAGCAGTTCTTC
- | - | TRBJ2-1 | 14 | TRBV5-1 | CASSLDARHNEQFF | TGCGCCAGCAGCTTGGATGCCAGACACAATGAGCAGTTCTTC
- | TRBD1 | TRBJ2-5 | 16 | TRBV2 | CASSAAGQGAGETQYF | TGTGCCAGCAGTGCCGCGGGACAGGGGGCCGGAGAGACCCAGTACTTC
- | TRBD1 | TRBJ2-1 | 15 | TRBV2 | CASMRDRGLYNEQFF | TGTGCCAGCATGCGGGACAGGGGGCTCTACAATGAGCAGTTCTTC
- | - | TRBJ2-3 | 11 | TRBV14 | CASSHHRTQYF | TGTGCCAGCAGCCATCATCGTACGCAGTATTTT
- | TRBD1 | TRBJ2-7 | 11 | TRBV29-1 | CSPYQGDEQYF | TGCAGCCCATACCAGGGGGACGAGCAGTACTTC
- | - | TRBJ2-1 | 14 | TRBV6-1 | CASSGMGTYNEQFF | TGTGCCAGCAGTGGCATGGGGACCTACAATGAGCAGTTCTTC
- | - | TRBJ2-6 | 13 | TRBV7-9 | CASTFEGANVLTF | TGTGCCAGCACATTTGAGGGGGCCAACGTCCTGACTTTC
- | - | TRBJ1-5 | 16 | TRBV30 | CAWSVPRGYGNQPQHF | TGTGCCTGGAGTGTACCTAGGGGATACGGCAATCAGCCCCAGCATTTT
few | - | TRBJ2-5 | 23 | TRBV28 | CASSSPTGKQQQGGQGRTETQYF | TGTGCCAGCAGTTCTCCGACAGGGAAGCAGCAACAGGGAGGCCAGGGGCGTACAGAGACCCAGTACTTC
few | TRBD2 | TRBJ2-1 | 16 | TRBV20-1 | CSARGLAGGINNEQFF | TGCAGTGCTAGAGGATTAGCGGGAGGGATTAACAATGAGCAGTTCTTC
- | - | TRBJ2-1 | 16 | TRBV20-1 | CSARVAGGGGYNEQFF | TGCAGTGCTAGAGTGGCTGGCGGAGGTGGGTACAATGAGCAGTTCTTC
- | - | TRBJ2-7 | 18 | TRBV6-1 | CASSFRRGGDGISYEQYF | TGTGCCAGCAGCTTCCGGCGGGGCGGGGACGGAATCTCCTACGAGCAGTACTTC
few | - | TRBJ2-1 | 13 | TRBV6-6 | CASSYLTRDEQFF | TGTGCCAGCAGTTACTTGACTAGGGATGAGCAGTTCTTC
- | - | TRBJ1-4 | 15 | TRBV6-6 | CASGYELGTNEKLFF | TGTGCCAGCGGTTACGAATTGGGAACTAATGAAAAACTGTTTTTT
- | - | TRBJ2-5 | 17 | TRBV7-9 | CASSPGVLREKGETQYF | TGTGCCAGCAGCCCCGGGGTTTTACGGGAGAAGGGAGAGACCCAGTACTTC
many | TRBD1 | TRBJ2-1 | 15 | TRBV7-9 | CASSGTGISRNEQFF | TGTGCCAGCAGCGGGACAGGGATCAGTCGAAATGAGCAGTTCTTC
- | - | TRBJ1-4 | 13 | TRBV2 | CASSRMTGEKLFF | TGTGCCAGCAGCCGAATGACGGGTGAAAAACTGTTTTTT
few | - | TRBJ1-5 | 13 | TRBV19 | CASDDRRNQPQHF | TGTGCCAGTGATGACAGGAGGAATCAGCCCCAGCATTTT
few | TRBD2 | TRBJ2-1 | 17 | TRBV20-1 | CSAREISGRLPYNEQFF | TGCAGTGCTAGAGAGATAAGCGGGAGGCTTCCCTACAATGAGCAGTTCTTC
few | - | TRBJ1-5 | 15 | TRBV6-2/TRBV6-3 | CASRAAWVRNQPQHF | TGTGCCAGCAGGGCGGCGTGGGTGCGGAATCAGCCCCAGCATTTT
- | - | TRBJ2-3 | 11 | TRBV12-3/TRBV12-4 | CASISTDTQYF | TGTGCCAGCATCAGCACAGATACGCAGTATTTT
- | TRBD1 | TRBJ1-2 | 13 | TRBV7-2 | CASSSDRESGYTF | TGTGCCAGCAGCTCGGACAGGGAATCTGGCTACACCTTC
- | TRBD1 | TRBJ1-5 | 15 | TRBV3-1 | CASSPQGANNQPQHF | TGTGCCAGCAGCCCCCAGGGGGCCAACAATCAGCCCCAGCATTTT
few | TRBD1 | TRBJ1-2 | 16 | TRBV20-1 | CSARQGAQRGSYGYTF | TGCAGTGCCCGACAGGGGGCCCAACGGGGAAGCTATGGCTACACCTTC
once | TRBD2 | TRBJ2-3 | 15 | TRBV5-1 | CTISPMTSEGDTQYF | TGCACCATCAGCCCGATGACTAGCGAAGGAGATACGCAGTATTTT
- | - | TRBJ2-7 | 17 | TRBV10-2 | CASSESSGGTSSHEQYF | TGCGCCAGCAGTGAGTCGTCCGGCGGGACGAGCTCCCACGAGCAGTACTTC
few | - | TRBJ2-7 | 14 | TRBV5-1 | CASSWTSAFNEQYF | TGCGCCAGCAGCTGGACCTCGGCTTTCAACGAGCAGTACTTC
once | TRBD1 | TRBJ1-5 | 18 | TRBV7-9 | CASSPGGTGEISNQPQHF | TGTGCCAGCAGCCCGGGCGGGACAGGGGAAATCAGCAATCAGCCCCAGCATTTT
- | TRBD2 | TRBJ2-1 | 18 | TRBV5-1 | CASSMGLAGPGGSYEQFF | TGCGCCAGCAGCATGGGACTAGCGGGACCGGGAGGCTCCTACGAGCAGTTCTTC
- | TRBD1 | TRBJ2-6 | 18 | TRBV5-1 | CASSLPGTGDPGANFLTF | TGCGCCAGCAGCTTACCCGGGACAGGCGACCCTGGGGCCAACTTCCTGACTTTC
- | - | TRBJ1-1 | 14 | TRBV7-6 | CASSQQAGYSEAFF | TGTGCCAGCAGCCAACAAGCGGGTTACTCTGAAGCTTTCTTT